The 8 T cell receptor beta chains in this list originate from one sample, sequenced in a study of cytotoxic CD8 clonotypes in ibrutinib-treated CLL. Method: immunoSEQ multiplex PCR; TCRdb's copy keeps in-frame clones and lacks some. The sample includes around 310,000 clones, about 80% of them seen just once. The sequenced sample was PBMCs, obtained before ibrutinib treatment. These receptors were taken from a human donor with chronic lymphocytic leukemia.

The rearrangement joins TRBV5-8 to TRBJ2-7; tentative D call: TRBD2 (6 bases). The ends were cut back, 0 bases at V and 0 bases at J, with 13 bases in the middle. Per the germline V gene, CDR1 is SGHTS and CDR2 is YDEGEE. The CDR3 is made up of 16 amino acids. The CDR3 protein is CASSLVGGNPSYEQYF. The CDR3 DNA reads TGTGCCAGCAGCTTGGTCGGCGGGAATCCCTCCTACGAGCAGTACTTC.

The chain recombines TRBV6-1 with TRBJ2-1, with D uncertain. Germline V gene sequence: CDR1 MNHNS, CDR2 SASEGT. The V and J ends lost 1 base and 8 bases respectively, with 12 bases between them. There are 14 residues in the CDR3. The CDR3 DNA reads TGTGCCAGCAGTGAAGTGACATGGTGGGATGAGCAGTTCTTC. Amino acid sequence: CASSEVTWWDEQFF.

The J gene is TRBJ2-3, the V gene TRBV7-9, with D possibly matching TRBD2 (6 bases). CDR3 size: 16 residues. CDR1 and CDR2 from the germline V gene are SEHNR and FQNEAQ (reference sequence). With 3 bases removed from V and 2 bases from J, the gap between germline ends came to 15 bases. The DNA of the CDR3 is TGTGCCAGCAGCTTCTCGGGGGTCGGGACCACAGATACGCAGTATTTT. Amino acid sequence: CASSFSGVGTTDTQYF.

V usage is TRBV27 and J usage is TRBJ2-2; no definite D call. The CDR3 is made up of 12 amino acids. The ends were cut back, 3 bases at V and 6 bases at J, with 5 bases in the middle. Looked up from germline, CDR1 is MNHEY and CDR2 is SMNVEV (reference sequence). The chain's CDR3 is CASSFLAGELFF. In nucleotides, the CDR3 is TGTGCCAGCAGTTTCCTAGCCGGGGAGCTGTTTTTT.

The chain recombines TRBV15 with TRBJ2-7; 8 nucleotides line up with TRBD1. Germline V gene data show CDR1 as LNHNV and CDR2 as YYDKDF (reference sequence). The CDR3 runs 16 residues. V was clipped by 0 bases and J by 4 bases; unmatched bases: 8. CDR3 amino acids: CATSRDSDRGGYEQYF. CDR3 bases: TGTGCCACCAGCAGAGATTCCGACAGGGGCGGATACGAGCAGTACTTC. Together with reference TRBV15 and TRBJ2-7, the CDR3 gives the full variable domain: DAMVIQNPRYQVTQFGKPVTLSCSQTLNHNVMYWYQQKSSQAPKLLFHYYDKDFNNEADTPDNFQSRRPNTSFCFLDIRSPGLGDTAMYLCATSRDSDRGGYEQYFGPGTRLTVT.

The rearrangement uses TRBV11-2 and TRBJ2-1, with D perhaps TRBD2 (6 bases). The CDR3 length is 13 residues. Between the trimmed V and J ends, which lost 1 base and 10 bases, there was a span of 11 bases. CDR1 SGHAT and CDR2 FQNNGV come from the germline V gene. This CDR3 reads CASSLVRTSEQFF. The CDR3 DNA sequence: TGTGCCAGCAGCTTAGTGCGAACTAGCGAGCAGTTCTTC. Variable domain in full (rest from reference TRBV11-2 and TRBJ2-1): EAGVAQSPRYKIIEKRQSVAFWCNPISGHATLYWYQQILGQGPKLLIQFQNNGVVDDSQLPKDRFSAERLKGVDSTLKIQPAKLEDSAVYLCASSLVRTSEQFFGPGTRLTVL.

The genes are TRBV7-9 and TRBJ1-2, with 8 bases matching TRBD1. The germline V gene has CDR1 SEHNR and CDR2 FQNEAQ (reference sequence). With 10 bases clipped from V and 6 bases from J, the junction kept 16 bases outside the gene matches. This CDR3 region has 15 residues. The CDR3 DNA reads TGTGCCAACCCCAGCGGAGACAGGGGTTTGGATGGCTACACCTTC. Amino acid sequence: CANPSGDRGLDGYTF.

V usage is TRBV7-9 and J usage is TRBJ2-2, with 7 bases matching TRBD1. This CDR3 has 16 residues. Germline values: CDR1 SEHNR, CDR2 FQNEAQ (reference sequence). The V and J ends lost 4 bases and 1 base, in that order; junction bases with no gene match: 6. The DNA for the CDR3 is TGTGCCAGCAGCTCTCGGGACAGAATGAACACCGGGGAGCTGTTTTTT. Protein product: CASSSRDRMNTGELFF.